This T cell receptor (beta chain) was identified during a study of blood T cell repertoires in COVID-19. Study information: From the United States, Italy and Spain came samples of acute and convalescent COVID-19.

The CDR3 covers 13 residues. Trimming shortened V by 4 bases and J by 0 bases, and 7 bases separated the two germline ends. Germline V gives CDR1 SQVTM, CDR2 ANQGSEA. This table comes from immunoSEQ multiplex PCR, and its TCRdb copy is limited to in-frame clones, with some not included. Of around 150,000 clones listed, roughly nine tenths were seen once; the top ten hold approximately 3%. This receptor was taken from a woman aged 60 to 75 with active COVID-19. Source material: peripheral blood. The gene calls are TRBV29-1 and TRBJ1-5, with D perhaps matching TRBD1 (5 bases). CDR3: CSVAQDSNQPQHF. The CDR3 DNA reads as TGCAGCGTTGCACAGGATAGCAATCAGCCCCAGCATTTT.